These 3 T cell receptor beta chains came from one sample sequenced in a study of cytomegalovirus exposure and HLA in healthy donors. This PCR relied on a set of 60 Vbeta primers and 13 Jbeta primers. Using immunoSEQ multiplex PCR, the repertoire was profiled, and TCRdb retains in-frame clones only, with some absent. Among 160,000 or so clones, approximately 80% were seen once, and the ten largest hold about 9.7%. Sequencing was performed on PBMCs. The receptors were gathered from a man between 18 and 29 years old in good health and CMV-seropositive.

The V gene is TRBV19, the J gene TRBJ1-1; possible D gene TRBD1, 6 bases. V was pared by 3 bases and J by 11 bases, with 19 bases between. The V gene's germline CDR1 is LNHDA and CDR2 SQIVND (reference sequence). The CDR3 consists of 14 residues. CDR3 residues: CASSIATGSGEAFF. The CDR3 region has the DNA TGTGCCAGTAGTATTGCGACCGGTTCAGGGGAGGCTTTCTTT.

The chain links TRBV5-4 to TRBJ1-3; D is ambiguous. CDR3 length: 13 amino acids. V was pared by 0 bases and J by 4 bases, with 5 bases between. CDR1 is SGHNT, CDR2 YYREEE, per germline (reference sequence). CDR3 DNA: TGTGCCAGCAGCTTGGACTACGGAAACACCATATATTTT. Protein product: CASSLDYGNTIYF.

The rearrangement joins TRBV6-1 to TRBJ2-7, with D uncertain. V gave up 5 bases and J gave up 3 bases, with 14 bases separating them. CDR1 MNHNS and CDR2 SASEGT come from the germline V gene. The CDR3 runs to 14 residues. CDR3 coding DNA: TGTGCCAGCAGTCCGCTGAGCTCAGGCTACGAGCAGTACTTC. This sequence encodes CASSPLSSGYEQYF.